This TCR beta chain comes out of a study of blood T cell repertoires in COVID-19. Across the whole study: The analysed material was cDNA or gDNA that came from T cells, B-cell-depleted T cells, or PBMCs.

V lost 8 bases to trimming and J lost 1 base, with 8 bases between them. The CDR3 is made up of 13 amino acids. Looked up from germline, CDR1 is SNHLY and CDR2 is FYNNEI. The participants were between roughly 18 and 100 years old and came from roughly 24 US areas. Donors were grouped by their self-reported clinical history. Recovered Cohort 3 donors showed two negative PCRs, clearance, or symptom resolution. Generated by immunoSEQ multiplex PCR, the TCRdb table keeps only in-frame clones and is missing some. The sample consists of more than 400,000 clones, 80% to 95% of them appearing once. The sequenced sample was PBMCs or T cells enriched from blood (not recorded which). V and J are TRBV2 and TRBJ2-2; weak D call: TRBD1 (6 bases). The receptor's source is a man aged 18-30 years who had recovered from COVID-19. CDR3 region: CASLDRNTGELFF. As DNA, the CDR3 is TGTGCCAGCCTGGACAGGAACACCGGGGAGCTGTTTTTT. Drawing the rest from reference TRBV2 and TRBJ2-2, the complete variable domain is EPEVTQTPSHQVTQMGQEVILRCVPISNHLYFYWYRQILGQKVEFLVSFYNNEISEKSEIFDDQFSVERPDGSNFTLKIRSTKLEDSAMYFCASLDRNTGELFFGEGSRLTVL.